The present T cell receptor (beta chain) was sequenced within a study of T cell repertoires in cytomegalovirus infection. In the study overall: Evidence of both CMV infection and a matching HLA type came from public TCR beta signatures.

Points from the study as a whole: Pooled public TCR beta family frequency picked out CMV carriers with the relevant HLA. Dominant in the ex vivo response were TCR beta clonotypes restricted by HLA-C and specific for CMV.

TCRdb processed the reads anew with MiXCR; each CDR3 protein has one entry. This sample has about 76,000 distinct CDR3 sequences, with about 3.8% found just once. The V gene's germline CDR1 is KGHSH and CDR2 LQKENI. CDR3 length: 14 residues. Notes on this clonotype: As yet, its antigen is unknown. A much larger clone lies one base from this, so it may be a read error.

V gene TRBV18 combines with J gene TRBJ2-7; a possible D gene is TRBD1 (6 bases). Input material: PBMCs. The origin of this receptor is a human donor in good health (CMV status not recorded). Some clones in this sample may be carry-over from other donors' samples. The CDR3 is CAGSPRQGLYEQYF. The CDR3 DNA reads as TGTGCCGGCTCACCACGCCAGGGGCTTTACGAGCAGTACTTC.